This T cell receptor beta chain was found in a study of T-cell memory formation after mild COVID-19. This clonotype was counted at least ten times. The antigen is not known. Findings and caveats of the study: Among clones contracting day 15 to 85, CD4/CD8 was balanced, whereas later expanders leaned CD4+.

TCRdb reanalysed the 5' RACE reads using MiXCR and keeps one entry per CDR3 protein. Seen here are 220,000 or so distinct CDR3 sequences, 9.5% observed once, and the top ten hold 3.5%. The CDR3 runs 16 residues. Trimming cost V 5 bases and J 3 bases, with 20 bases left between them. From germline, CDR1 is SQVTM and CDR2 ANQGSEA. Sequencing used PBMCs or a T cell subset sorted from them (not recorded which). This chain joins TRBV29-1 and TRBJ2-1, with no clear D. This TCR was recovered from a man younger than 35 who had mild COVID-19 (a few samples of this study predate the infection). Cell type and time point are not known. Here the CDR3 reads CSVPADQRVNYNEQFF. The DNA for the CDR3 is TGCAGCGTTCCCGCCGACCAGCGTGTGAACTACAATGAGCAGTTCTTC.